Below are 22 T cell receptor beta chains sequenced from a single sample in a study of neoadjuvant anti-PD-1 for oral cavity cancer. The repertoire was sequenced with immunoSEQ multiplex PCR; TCRdb's copy has only in-frame clones and lacks some. The data contain roughly 13,000 clones, about two thirds of them seen just once; the ten biggest clones take up over 3%. This specimen was PBMCs, taken before nivolumab (anti-PD-1) treatment. Receptor source: a person aged 35-80 years with oral cavity squamous cell carcinoma.

This clone was counted a single time. This chain joins TRBV6-5 and TRBJ1-2; TRBD1 might be the D (5 bases). Trimming removed 2 bases from V and 6 bases from J, with 7 bases in between. The germline V gene encodes CDR1 MNHEY and CDR2 SVGAGI. This CDR3 comprises 12 residues. CDR3 loop: CASSYGADGYTF. The DNA for the CDR3 is TGTGCCAGCAGTTACGGGGCCGATGGCTACACCTTC.

V usage is TRBV5-1 and J usage is TRBJ2-2, with 11 nucleotides matching TRBD2. The CDR3 is 16 residues long. Germline CDR1 and CDR2: SGHRS and YFSETQ. J gave up 5 bases and V 3 bases, and 6 bases lay outside the gene matches. CDR3 amino acids: CASSSRTSGRTGELFF. CDR3 nucleotides: TGCGCCAGCAGCTCCCGGACTAGCGGGCGGACCGGGGAGCTGTTTTTT.

The chain uses TRBV6-4 and TRBJ2-1; TRBD2 aligns across 11 bases. Germline lookup yields CDR1 MRHNA and CDR2 SNTAGT. The CDR3 spans 16 residues. Trimming removed 0 bases from V and 8 bases from J; junction bases left unmatched: 6. The CDR3 DNA sequence: TGTGCCAGCAGTGACTCGATAGCGGGGGGGCCGGATGAGCAGTTCTTC. Encoded protein: CASSDSIAGGPDEQFF.

V is TRBV19 and J is TRBJ2-1; 9 bases match TRBD2. J lost 4 bases, V lost 1 base, and 5 bases had no gene match. The CDR3 runs 16 residues. Germline CDR1 LNHDA, CDR2 SQIVND (reference sequence). The CDR3 region is CASSIGGLAGYNEQFF. The CDR3 nucleotides are TGTGCCAGTAGTATAGGGGGGCTAGCGGGGTACAATGAGCAGTTCTTC.

This clone was seen once. This chain uses TRBV6-4 with TRBJ2-1; 11 bases map to TRBD2. Germline V gives CDR1 MRHNA, CDR2 SNTAGT. This CDR3 has 14 residues. V shed 3 bases, J shed 10 bases, and the junction held 5 bases outside the gene matches. In DNA form, the CDR3 reads TGTGCCAGCAGTGAGGTAGCGGGAGGGCAGGAGCAGTTCTTC. This gives the protein CASSEVAGGQEQFF.

This clone was seen a few times. This sequence joins TRBV28 and TRBJ2-7; 7 positions agree with TRBD1. V shed 5 bases and J 7 bases; nucleotides not matched to a gene: 11. CDR1 MDHEN and CDR2 SYDVKM come from the germline V gene. This CDR3 has 14 amino acids. CDR3 loop: CASSTRTGSREQYF. In nucleotides, the CDR3 is TGTGCCAGCAGTACCCGGACAGGTTCGCGGGAGCAGTACTTC.

V and J are TRBV15 and TRBJ1-5, with D unresolved. The germline CDR1 and CDR2 sequences are LNHNV and YYDKDF (reference sequence). V lost 2 bases and J 7 bases, leaving 9 bases between the germline ends. The CDR3 runs 13 residues. This CDR3 reads CATSRLREQPQHF. CDR3 coding DNA: TGTGCCACCAGCAGACTGAGGGAACAGCCCCAGCATTTT. The entire variable domain, with the rest obtained from reference TRBV15 and TRBJ1-5, is as follows: DAMVIQNPRYQVTQFGKPVTLSCSQTLNHNVMYWYQQKSSQAPKLLFHYYDKDFNNEADTPDNFQSRRPNTSFCFLDIRSPGLGDTAMYLCATSRLREQPQHFGDGTRLSIL.

The genes are TRBV2 and TRBJ2-7, with D maybe TRBD1 (6 bases). This CDR3 region has 14 residues. Looked up from germline, CDR1 is SNHLY and CDR2 is FYNNEI. V lost 4 bases and J lost 2, with 12 bases in between. The CDR3 here is CASSAGTTTYEQYF. CDR3 DNA sequence: TGTGCCAGCAGTGCAGGGACAACCACCTACGAGCAGTACTTC.

This sequence joins TRBV7-3 and TRBJ2-7; weak D call: TRBD2 (5 bases). CDR3 length: 15 amino acids. Trimming left V 5 bases short and J 1 base short, with 15 bases between. Germline CDR1 and CDR2: SGHTA and FQGTGA. The CDR3 region is CASSQNPGSSYEQYF. In DNA form, the CDR3 reads TGTGCCAGCAGCCAGAACCCGGGGAGTTCCTACGAGCAGTACTTC.

The genes are TRBV19 and TRBJ1-5, with a tentative D call TRBD1 (5 bases). CDR1 and CDR2 (germline): LNHDA, SQIVND (reference sequence). Trimming stripped 1 base from V and 6 bases from J, with 19 bases between. The CDR3 runs 17 residues. CDR3 bases: TGTGCCAGTAGTATAGGCTTTAAAGAGGGGCCTGGTCAGCCCCAGCATTTT. As protein: CASSIGFKEGPGQPQHF. Looking up the rest from reference TRBV19 and TRBJ1-5 gives the full variable domain: DGGITQSPKYLFRKEGQNVTLSCEQNLNHDAMYWYRQDPGQGLRLIYYSQIVNDFQKGDIAEGYSVSREKKESFPLTVTSAQKNPTAFYLCASSIGFKEGPGQPQHFGDGTRLSIL.

The rearrangement links TRBV11-3 to TRBJ2-7; unclear D gene. The V gene lost 5 bases and the J gene lost 3 bases, with 5 bases spanning the gap. Germline-derived CDR1 and CDR2 are SGHNT and YENEEA. This CDR3 has 11 residues. Here the CDR3 reads CASSRDYEQYF. The CDR3 DNA reads as TGTGCCAGCAGCCGCGACTACGAGCAGTACTTC.

The V gene is TRBV6-5, the J gene TRBJ1-2; 7 nucleotides align to TRBD1. The V gene end was trimmed by 6 bases and the J gene end by 6 bases; junction bases not matched to a gene: 13. The germline V gene encodes CDR1 MNHEY and CDR2 SVGAGI. The CDR3 totals 15 residues. CDR3 amino acids: CASSPSTGSYNGYTF. The CDR3 DNA is TGTGCCAGCAGCCCTTCGACAGGGTCCTACAATGGCTACACCTTC.

The chain uses TRBV7-2 and TRBJ2-2; unclear D gene. The germline V and J ends were trimmed by 3 bases and 4 bases, with 6 bases remaining between them. This CDR3 region has 13 residues. Germline assignment: CDR1 SGHTA and CDR2 FQGNSA. The CDR3 coding sequence is TGTGCCAGCAGCTTTATGGGCACCGGGGAGCTGTTTTTT. Translation gives CASSFMGTGELFF. The complete variable domain, with remaining parts taken from reference TRBV7-2 and TRBJ2-2, reads GAGVSQSPSNKVTEKGKDVELRCDPISGHTALYWYRQSLGQGLEFLIYFQGNSAPDKSGLPSDRFSAERTGGSVSTLTIQRTQQEDSAVYLCASSFMGTGELFFGEGSRLTVL.

This rearrangement joins TRBV5-1 to TRBJ2-3, with D hard to call. The CDR3 covers 15 residues. CDR1 is SGHRS, CDR2 YFSETQ, per germline. V gave up 7 bases and J gave up 1 base, with 16 bases separating them. DNA for the CDR3: TGCGCCAGCGTGGATGCCCGGGCTGGCACAGATACGCAGTATTTT. Encoded protein: CASVDARAGTDTQYF.

This clone was picked up a small number of times. The chain employs TRBV5-1 and TRBJ2-5; TRBD1 matches 8 bases. V shed 4 bases and J 3 bases; nucleotides not matched to a gene: 5. The CDR3 spans 14 residues. Per the germline V gene, CDR1 is SGHRS and CDR2 is YFSETQ. The CDR3 DNA reads as TGCGCCAGCAGCGATGGACAGGGTAAAGAGACCCAGTACTTC. Residues: CASSDGQGKETQYF. The whole variable domain, filled in from reference TRBV5-1 and TRBJ2-5, reads KAGVTQTPRYLIKTRGQQVTLSCSPISGHRSVSWYQQTPGQGLQFLFEYFSETQRNKGNFPGRFSGRQFSNSRSEMNVSTLELGDSALYLCASSDGQGKETQYFGPGTRLLVL.

The V call is TRBV29-1, the J call TRBJ2-7; 11 bases align to TRBD2. The J segment lost 4 bases and the V segment lost 1 base, leaving 15 bases of the junction unmatched. CDR1 and CDR2 from the germline V gene are SQVTM and ANQGSEA. The CDR3 length is 18 residues. In DNA, the CDR3 is TGCAGCGTTGAAGTGCACCTAATAGCGGGAGGGCTTGCGTACGAGCAGTACTTC. Its translation: CSVEVHLIAGGLAYEQYF.

The V call is TRBV4-1, the J call TRBJ1-2; 7 nucleotides match TRBD1. CDR1 is MGHRA and CDR2 is YSYEKL in the germline V gene. There are 15 residues in the CDR3. Losses at the gene ends were 0 bases for V and 2 bases for J; bases not matched to a gene: 3. The CDR3 DNA reads as TGCGCCAGCAGCCAAGATCCAGGGGGAAACTATGGCTACACCTTC. Its protein is CASSQDPGGNYGYTF.

This clone was found a few times. The chain uses TRBV28 and TRBJ1-2, with D unresolved. There are 14 residues in the CDR3. In germline, CDR1 is MDHEN, CDR2 SYDVKM. Trimming cost V 2 bases and J 3 bases, with 10 bases left between them. CDR3 loop: CASSLANSYYGYTF. The CDR3, as DNA: TGTGCCAGCAGTTTAGCCAACAGCTACTATGGCTACACCTTC.

The chain links TRBV29-1 to TRBJ1-1, with 8 nucleotides matching TRBD1. In germline, CDR1 is SQVTM, CDR2 ANQGSEA. The CDR3 loop spans 15 amino acids. V trimming: 5 bases; J trimming: 5 bases; junction bases outside the gene matches: 13. The CDR3 sequence is CSVRGPGGADTEAFF. Here the CDR3 DNA reads TGCAGCGTTCGGGGGCCAGGGGGCGCGGATACTGAAGCTTTCTTT. The full variable domain, rest sourced from reference TRBV29-1 and TRBJ1-1, is SAVISQKPSRDICQRGTSLTIQCQVDSQVTMMFWYRQQPGQSLTLIATANQGSEATYESGFVIDKFPISRPNLTFSTLTVSNMSPEDSSIYLCSVRGPGGADTEAFFGQGTRLTVV.

This chain joins TRBV2 and TRBJ2-2, with 12 bases matching TRBD1. Germline CDR1 is SNHLY and CDR2 is FYNNEI. Unmatched junction bases numbered 6, after V lost 6 bases and J lost 7 bases. The CDR3 runs to 15 residues. This CDR3 is CASRPGQGAGGELFF. CDR3 DNA sequence: TGTGCCAGCAGACCGGGACAGGGGGCAGGCGGGGAGCTGTTTTTT.

This chain uses TRBV29-1 with TRBJ1-1, with 11 bases fitting TRBD1. The junction had 2 bases not matched to a gene; V was cut back by 7 bases and J by 1 base. The CDR3 extends over 13 amino acids. Germline V CDR1 and CDR2: SQVTM, ANQGSEA. This CDR3 is CSAGTGGNTEAFF. DNA for the CDR3: TGCAGCGCCGGGACAGGGGGGAACACTGAAGCTTTCTTT.

V is TRBV10-3 and J is TRBJ2-5; 11 bases fit TRBD1. The CDR3 runs to 17 residues. V lost 10 bases and J lost 11; bases outside the gene matches: 24. The germline V gene encodes CDR1 ENHRY and CDR2 SYGVKD. The CDR3 sequence is CATTSDRGLWSGSEQYF. DNA for the CDR3: TGTGCCACCACCTCGGACAGGGGGCTTTGGAGTGGATCTGAGCAGTACTTC.